Below, 29 T cell receptor beta chains from the same sample are listed, as sequenced in a study of blood T cells in healthy people across ages. Sample-barcoded 5' priming and a J-beta primer mix drove a second PCR of 7 to 11 cycles. TCRdb redid the calling of the 5' RACE reads with MiXCR, one entry per CDR3 protein. The repertoire holds some 1.5 million distinct CDR3 sequences, with 28% as singletons. The source material was blood. The receptor set was obtained from a woman in her twenties or thirties in good health.

The table lists this clonotype with a few counts. V is TRBV7-9 and J is TRBJ2-5; 8 bases are a match to TRBD1. Germline assignment: CDR1 SEHNR and CDR2 FQNEAQ (reference sequence). Trimming removed 5 bases from V and 3 bases from J; junction bases left unmatched: 8. CDR3 length: 15 amino acids. CDR3 bases: TGTGCCAGCAGCCCCGGGGACAGGTTCAAAGAGACCCAGTACTTC. Protein product: CASSPGDRFKETQYF.

This clonotype was seen more than once but under ten times. The chain joins TRBV12-3 or TRBV12-4 to TRBJ1-1; possible D gene TRBD1, 6 bases. This CDR3 region has 13 residues. Trimming took 6 bases from V and 7 from J, leaving 15 bases between them. This CDR3 is CASSQGSVFEAFF. The CDR3 DNA reads TGTGCCAGCAGCCAGGGGAGTGTTTTTGAAGCTTTCTTT.

The rearrangement uses TRBV25-1 and TRBJ1-2; D perhaps matches TRBD1 (5 bases). The CDR3 runs 14 residues. V was trimmed by 4 bases and J by 7 bases, leaving 16 bases between them. CDR1 is MGHDK, CDR2 SYGVNS, per germline. The CDR3, as DNA: TGTGCCAGCAGTGGGGGACCGGGTACGCCTGGCTACACCTTC. It codes for CASSGGPGTPGYTF.

This chain joins TRBV29-1 and TRBJ2-7; unclear D gene. This CDR3 has 11 amino acids. CDR1 is SQVTM and CDR2 is ANQGSEA in the germline V gene. The CDR3 DNA follows: TGCAGTATCCTGTCGGGCTACGAGCAGTACTTC. Translation gives CSILSGYEQYF.

The chain joins TRBV12-3 or TRBV12-4 to TRBJ1-4, with D tentatively TRBD1 (5 bases). V was trimmed by 2 bases and J by 7 bases, leaving 14 bases between them. The CDR3 is 15 amino acids. This chain's CDR3 is CASSLRRQGSEKLFF. The CDR3 DNA reads as TGTGCCAGCAGTTTACGAAGGCAGGGTAGTGAAAAACTGTTTTTT.

The chain combines TRBV6-5 with TRBJ2-2; possible D gene TRBD2, 6 bases. Trimming shortened V by 8 bases and J by 6 bases, and 16 bases separated the two germline ends. This CDR3 has 14 residues. Germline CDR1 reads MNHEY; CDR2 reads SVGAGI. As DNA, the CDR3 is TGTGCCAGCCGGCGACTAGGGGCGGCCGGGGAGCTGTTTTTT. Residues: CASRRLGAAGELFF.

This clonotype was counted at least ten times. The V call is TRBV5-1, the J call TRBJ2-7; 11 bases fit TRBD2. This CDR3 has 15 amino acids. V was pared by 4 bases and J by 5 bases, with 8 bases of the junction left unmatched. Germline CDR1 reads SGHRS; CDR2 reads YFSETQ. CDR3 residues: CASSPIAGGPDEQYF. The CDR3 DNA is TGCGCCAGCAGCCCTATAGCGGGAGGGCCTGACGAGCAGTACTTC.

The rearrangement uses TRBV2 and TRBJ1-1, with TRBD1 as a possible D gene (5 bases). The CDR3 is made up of 14 amino acids. CDR1 is SNHLY and CDR2 is FYNNEI in the germline V gene. Trimming pared 5 bases from V and 5 bases from J, leaving 15 bases between. CDR3 DNA sequence: TGTGCCAGCAGTTCCCGAGTGGGGACTACTGAAGCTTTCTTT. This encodes CASSSRVGTTEAFF.

This clonotype was observed a handful of times. The CDR3 spells CASSFTSNQPQHF. The DNA for the CDR3 is TGTGCCAGCAGCTTCACTTCCAATCAGCCCCAGCATTTT. The chain couples TRBV7-2 to TRBJ1-5; D is uncertain. Germline V gives CDR1 SGHTA, CDR2 FQGNSA. This CDR3 has 13 amino acids. V was shortened by 3 bases and J by 3 bases, with 6 bases between the two germline ends. Filled out from reference TRBV7-2 and TRBJ1-5, the complete variable domain reads GAGVSQSPSNKVTEKGKDVELRCDPISGHTALYWYRQSLGQGLEFLIYFQGNSAPDKSGLPSDRFSAERTGGSVSTLTIQRTQQEDSAVYLCASSFTSNQPQHFGDGTRLSIL.

The sample holds a few counts of this clonotype. This chain joins TRBV2 and TRBJ2-5; D might be TRBD1 (6 bases). V was trimmed by 7 bases and J by 5 bases, leaving 14 bases between them. The CDR3 runs 13 residues. CDR1 is SNHLY, CDR2 FYNNEI, per germline. In nucleotides, the CDR3 is TGTGCCAGCACCAGAGACAGGATGGAGACCCAGTACTTC. Its translation: CASTRDRMETQYF.

This sequence joins TRBV7-2 and TRBJ2-3; D not certain. This CDR3 comprises 13 residues. The germline V and J ends were trimmed by 5 bases and 4 bases, with 10 bases remaining between them. Germline V gene data show CDR1 as SGHTA and CDR2 as FQGNSA. CDR3 DNA sequence: TGTGCCAGCAGCACCCTTAGAGCAGATACGCAGTATTTT. Protein sequence: CASSTLRADTQYF.

This sequence joins TRBV29-1 and TRBJ2-1, with TRBD1 as a possible D gene (5 bases). V lost 6 bases and J 7 bases, leaving 13 bases between the germline ends. This CDR3 is built from 12 residues. Germline assignment: CDR1 SQVTM and CDR2 ANQGSEA. This chain's CDR3 is CSVRTRINEQFF. The CDR3 nucleotides are TGCAGCGTCAGGACAAGGATAAATGAGCAGTTCTTC.

This chain uses TRBV5-1 with TRBJ1-1; TRBD1 agrees at 8 bases. The CDR3 length is 13 residues. Germline V gives CDR1 SGHRS, CDR2 YFSETQ. Trimming removed 5 bases from V and 10 bases from J; junction bases left unmatched: 10. The CDR3 sequence is CASSGSGGAAAFF. Here the CDR3 DNA reads TGCGCCAGCAGTGGTTCAGGGGGCGCGGCAGCTTTCTTT.

The table lists this clonotype with a few counts. The chain uses TRBV3-1 and TRBJ2-1; D is undetermined. The CDR3 extends over 15 amino acids. CDR1 and CDR2 from the germline V gene are LGHDT and YNNKEL (reference sequence). V was trimmed by 0 bases and J by 10 bases, leaving 16 bases between them. CDR3 nucleotides: TGTGCCAGCAGCCAAGATGGCAGATTTTATGGGGAGCAGTTCTTC. Protein product: CASSQDGRFYGEQFF.

This clonotype has only a few counts. The chain uses TRBV6-2 or TRBV6-3 and TRBJ2-2, with TRBD2 matching 13 bases. CDR3 size: 17 residues. J gave up 3 bases and V 6 bases, and 7 bases lay outside the gene matches. Germline V gives CDR1 MNHEY, CDR2 SVGEGT. CDR3 sequence: CASRLGLAGAHTGELFF. The CDR3 DNA reads TGTGCCAGCAGACTCGGACTAGCGGGAGCTCACACCGGGGAGCTGTTTTTT.

This clonotype appeared a few times. The chain combines TRBV20-1 with TRBJ1-6, with D perhaps TRBD1 (5 bases). Germline V CDR1 and CDR2: DFQATT, SNEGSKA (reference sequence). The CDR3 extends over 15 amino acids. V was trimmed by 5 bases and J by 7 bases, leaving 18 bases between them. The CDR3 coding sequence is TGCAGTGCTTCCGAGGGGCCACCTTCAAATTCACCCCTCCACTTT. Translated: CSASEGPPSNSPLHF.

The chain uses TRBV30 and TRBJ2-4; 7 nucleotides align to TRBD1. This CDR3 contains 14 residues. Germline V CDR1 and CDR2: GTSNPN, SVGIG (reference sequence). J lost 10 bases, V lost 5 bases, and 14 bases had no gene match. In DNA form, the CDR3 reads TGTGCCTGGGACCATCGACAGGGAGCAGAGATTCAGTACTTC. Amino acids: CAWDHRQGAEIQYF.

This clonotype was counted at least ten times. The chain uses TRBV6-5 and TRBJ2-7, with TRBD2 identical over 7 bases. The CDR3 has 16 residues. V trimming: 4 bases; J trimming: 6 bases; junction bases outside the gene matches: 15. The germline gives CDR1 MNHEY, CDR2 SVGAGI. The CDR3 here is CASSLLLAGGGSEQYF. Written as DNA, the CDR3 is TGTGCCAGCAGTTTATTATTAGCGGGCGGGGGATCCGAGCAGTACTTC.

This clonotype was seen more than once but under ten times. The chain carries TRBV29-1 and TRBJ2-5; D is tentatively TRBD1 or TRBD2 (6 bases each). Germline V gene data show CDR1 as SQVTM and CDR2 as ANQGSEA. CDR3 size: 18 residues. Trimming took off 4 bases at V and 2 bases at J, with 26 bases between the two ends. Here the CDR3 DNA reads TGCAGCGTTGGGGGGGCAGGCGGTGGCGGGGACCTACAAGAGACCCAGTACTTC. Translation: CSVGGAGGGGDLQETQYF.

This chain connects TRBV11-2 to TRBJ2-4; D gene unclear. The CDR3 is made up of 17 amino acids. CDR1 and CDR2 from the germline V gene are SGHAT and FQNNGV. V lost 0 bases to trimming and J lost 0 bases, with 12 bases between them. The CDR3 coding sequence is TGTGCCAGCAGCTTAGAGCTTCCACCCTCAGCCAAAAACATTCAGTACTTC. Translating gives CASSLELPPSAKNIQYF.

This clonotype was seen at least ten times. This CDR3 is CASSLVGTSGGNAYEQYF. For the CDR3, the DNA is TGTGCCAGCAGCTTAGTCGGAACTAGCGGGGGTAACGCCTACGAGCAGTACTTC. This chain joins TRBV7-2 and TRBJ2-7, with 11 nucleotides matching TRBD2. J gave up 2 bases and V 1 base, and 10 bases lay outside the gene matches. This CDR3 region has 18 residues. Germline assignment: CDR1 SGHTA and CDR2 FQGNSA.

This chain joins TRBV27 and TRBJ2-7; TRBD1 might be the D (7 bases). This CDR3 contains 16 residues. Germline V lookup: CDR1 MNHEY, CDR2 SMNVEV (reference sequence). Trimming removed 3 bases from V and 2 bases from J, with 17 bases in between. The CDR3 bases are TGTGCCAGCAGTTTGGGAATGACAGGGAGGCCCTACGAGCAGTACTTC. This codes for CASSLGMTGRPYEQYF.

This clonotype came up once. CDR3 sequence reads: CASGPMGATNTEAFF. In DNA form, the CDR3 reads TGTGCCAGCGGTCCTATGGGGGCAACGAACACTGAAGCTTTCTTT. V is TRBV12-3 or TRBV12-4 and J is TRBJ1-1; tentatively, D is TRBD1 (6 bases). V gave up 8 bases and J gave up 1 base, with 17 bases separating them. The CDR3 contains 15 residues.

A word on this clonotype: A read error may be the cause here, since a much bigger clone is one base away. The CDR3 is CSVDRPSGDNEQYF. The CDR3 nucleotides read TGCAGCGTTGATAGGCCTAGCGGGGACAATGAGCAGTACTTC. The chain has TRBV29-1 and TRBJ2-5, with TRBD2 identical over 9 bases. The V gene end was trimmed by 3 bases and the J gene end by 11 bases; junction bases not matched to a gene: 13. The CDR3 sequence is 14 residues long. CDR1 is SQVTM and CDR2 is ANQGSEA in the germline V gene.

V and J are TRBV5-6 and TRBJ2-1; D is possibly TRBD1 (5 bases). Germline V gene lookup returns CDR1 SGHDT and CDR2 YYEEEE. V was shortened by 2 bases and J by 8 bases, with 11 bases between the two germline ends. There are 13 residues in the CDR3. The DNA of the CDR3 is TGTGCCAGCAGCTTTCAAGGGGCCCATGAGCAGTTCTTC. Residues: CASSFQGAHEQFF.

The genes are TRBV11-1 and TRBJ2-1; TRBD2 is a possible D gene (6 bases). Germline V gene sequence: CDR1 SGHAT, CDR2 FQDESV (reference sequence). The germline V and J ends were trimmed by 8 bases and 2 bases, with 22 bases remaining between them. CDR3 size: 17 residues. The DNA for the CDR3 is TGTGCCAGCTTAGGGGACTCCCCGGGTGGAACCTACAATGAGCAGTTCTTC. Residues: CASLGDSPGGTYNEQFF.

The rearrangement links TRBV20-1 to TRBJ2-1; TRBD1 aligns across 7 bases. CDR1 DFQATT and CDR2 SNEGSKA come from the germline V gene (reference sequence). J lost 3 bases, V lost 6 bases, and 5 bases had no gene match. The CDR3 has 13 amino acids. The CDR3 region is CSAPGQNYNEQFF. The CDR3 DNA reads as TGCAGTGCCCCGGGACAGAACTACAATGAGCAGTTCTTC.

This clonotype has only a few counts. CDR3 amino acids: CASSSPAANYGYTF. The CDR3 coding sequence is TGTGCCAGCAGTTCCCCAGCCGCTAACTATGGCTACACCTTC. This sequence joins TRBV28 and TRBJ1-2; no definite D call. Between the trimmed V and J ends, which lost 4 bases and 0 bases, there was a span of 9 bases. This CDR3 is 14 amino acids long. CDR1 MDHEN and CDR2 SYDVKM come from the germline V gene.

In this sample, this clonotype turned up a few times. The chain combines TRBV29-1 with TRBJ1-1; D may be TRBD1 (5 bases). Trimming left V 7 bases short and J 0 bases short, with 12 bases between. CDR3 length: 13 amino acids. The germline V gene encodes CDR1 SQVTM and CDR2 ANQGSEA. The CDR3 reads CSAAGLMNTEAFF. The CDR3 DNA reads as TGCAGCGCTGCGGGGCTTATGAACACTGAAGCTTTCTTT.